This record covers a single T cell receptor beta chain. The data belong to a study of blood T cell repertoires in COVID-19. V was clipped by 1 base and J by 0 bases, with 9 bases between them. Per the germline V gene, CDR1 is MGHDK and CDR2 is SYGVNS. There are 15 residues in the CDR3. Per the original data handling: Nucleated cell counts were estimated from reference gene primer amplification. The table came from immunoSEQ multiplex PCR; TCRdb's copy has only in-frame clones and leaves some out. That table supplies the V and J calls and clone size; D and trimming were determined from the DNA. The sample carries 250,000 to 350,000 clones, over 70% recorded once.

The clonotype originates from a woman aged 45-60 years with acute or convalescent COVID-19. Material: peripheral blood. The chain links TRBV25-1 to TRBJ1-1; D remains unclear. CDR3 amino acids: CASSESERLNTEAFF. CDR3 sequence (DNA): TGTGCCAGCAGTGAATCCGAGCGGCTGAACACTGAAGCTTTCTTT.